These 19 T cell receptor beta chains share one sample of origin, sequenced in a study of CD8+ T cells in alopecia areata. The treatment denotes: oral pan-JAK inhibitor, 5-10 mg twice daily. Following extraction, RNA underwent reverse transcription to cDNA, which served as the sequencing template. Assay: immunoSEQ multiplex PCR; the TCRdb copy retains only in-frame clones and omits some. The sample holds over 60,000 clones; around 46% are singletons and the top ten take around 20%. The specimen was CD8+ T cells sorted from blood, collected at approximately week 36, from a patient treated with tofacitinib. The receptors originated from a human donor with alopecia areata.

A few counts support this clone. The chain is built from TRBV27 and TRBJ2-7; D not resolved. Germline CDR1 reads MNHEY; CDR2 reads SMNVEV (reference sequence). The CDR3 has 14 residues. With 0 bases removed from V and 3 bases from J, the gap between germline ends came to 9 bases. The CDR3: CASSLSNSDYEQYF. The CDR3 DNA reads TGTGCCAGCAGTTTATCGAATTCCGACTACGAGCAGTACTTC.

This clone has only a few counts. This sequence joins TRBV7-8 and TRBJ2-7, with 8 bases identical to TRBD2. The CDR3 is made up of 14 amino acids. Germline CDR1 SGHVS, CDR2 FQNEAQ. V gave up 2 bases and J gave up 4 bases; unmatched junction bases: 4. The CDR3 region has the DNA TGTGCCAGCAGCTTACGCGGGGGGTTATACGAGCAGTACTTC. As protein: CASSLRGGLYEQYF.

The gene calls are TRBV19 and TRBJ2-3, with no clear D. V was shortened by 6 bases and J by 0 bases, with 10 bases between the two germline ends. CDR1 and CDR2 from the germline V gene are LNHDA and SQIVND (reference sequence). This CDR3 has 14 residues. The CDR3 reads CASRMAESTDTQYF. DNA for the CDR3: TGTGCCAGTAGGATGGCGGAGAGCACAGATACGCAGTATTTT.

As regards this clone: Distinct nucleotide sequences in the sample also encode this CDR3. The gene calls are TRBV19 and TRBJ2-5, with unresolved D. Per germline, CDR1 LNHDA and CDR2 SQIVND (reference sequence). V dropped 3 bases and J dropped 3 bases, with 8 bases sitting between them. There are 13 residues in the CDR3. The CDR3 is CASSIRVEETQYF. The CDR3 DNA reads as TGTGCCAGTAGTATTAGGGTTGAAGAGACCCAGTACTTC.

The chain is built from TRBV5-1 and TRBJ2-1, with 9 bases that match TRBD1. This CDR3 is built from 15 residues. V lost 5 bases, J lost 6 bases, and 9 bases stayed unmatched. Germline V gives CDR1 SGHRS, CDR2 YFSETQ. The CDR3 sequence is CASSDGQGWSNEQFF. The CDR3, as DNA: TGCGCCAGCAGTGACGGACAGGGGTGGTCCAATGAGCAGTTCTTC. The full variable domain, rest sourced from reference TRBV5-1 and TRBJ2-1, is KAGVTQTPRYLIKTRGQQVTLSCSPISGHRSVSWYQQTPGQGLQFLFEYFSETQRNKGNFPGRFSGRQFSNSRSEMNVSTLELGDSALYLCASSDGQGWSNEQFFGPGTRLTVL.

The chain links TRBV6-6 to TRBJ2-5; D unclear. Trimming cost V 4 bases and J 2 bases, with 11 bases left between them. Per germline, CDR1 MNHNY and CDR2 SVGAGI (reference sequence). CDR3 length: 14 amino acids. This CDR3 is CASSSVSTQETQYF. DNA for the CDR3: TGTGCCAGCAGTTCGGTCAGTACGCAAGAGACCCAGTACTTC.

This clone was counted only a few times. The CDR3 reads CASSVGQIYEQYF. Written as DNA, the CDR3 is TGTGCCAGCTCCGTGGGGCAGATCTACGAGCAGTACTTC. The chain links TRBV11-2 to TRBJ2-7; the D gene is possibly TRBD1 (5 bases). The germline CDR1 and CDR2 sequences are SGHAT and FQNNGV. V dropped 8 bases and J dropped 3 bases, with 14 bases sitting between them. This CDR3 region has 13 residues.

The J gene is TRBJ2-7, the V gene TRBV15; the match to TRBD2 covers 12 bases. V was clipped by 3 bases and J by 5 bases; unmatched bases: 2. The CDR3 spans 14 residues. Germline V gene sequence: CDR1 LNHNV, CDR2 YYDKDF (reference sequence). CDR3 protein: CATSRTSGSHEQYF. The CDR3 region has the DNA TGTGCCACCAGCAGGACTAGCGGGAGCCACGAGCAGTACTTC.

The CDR3 protein is CSVEDDGRGGTGELFF. The DNA for the CDR3 is TGCAGCGTTGAAGATGACGGGAGGGGCGGCACCGGGGAGCTGTTTTTT. The rearrangement joins TRBV29-1 to TRBJ2-2, with 8 bases matching TRBD2. The CDR3 sequence is 16 residues long. The junction had 7 bases not matched to a gene; V was cut back by 0 bases and J by 4 bases. Germline values: CDR1 SQVTM, CDR2 ANQGSEA.

The chain is built from TRBV29-1 and TRBJ1-2; D not resolved. This CDR3 has 11 residues. Trimming shortened V by 7 bases and J by 6 bases, and 12 bases separated the two germline ends. Per germline, CDR1 SQVTM and CDR2 ANQGSEA. This CDR3 reads CSGSSWDGYTF. The CDR3 DNA is TGCAGCGGATCCTCTTGGGATGGCTACACCTTC.

This clone has only a few counts. The chain recombines TRBV4-1 with TRBJ1-1; possibly TRBD1 for D (5 bases). CDR1 is MGHRA, CDR2 YSYEKL, per germline. Trimming shortened V by 2 bases and J by 11 bases, and 15 bases separated the two germline ends. The CDR3 is made up of 13 amino acids. The CDR3 region is CASSQPRTGGAFF. DNA of the CDR3: TGCGCCAGCAGCCAACCCCGCACAGGTGGGGCTTTCTTT.

This clone was observed a few times. The chain has TRBV29-1 and TRBJ2-7; no firm D call. The V end was cut by 5 bases, the J end by 4 bases, with 9 bases between. This CDR3 region has 11 residues. In germline, CDR1 is SQVTM, CDR2 ANQGSEA. This CDR3 reads CSVIDSYEQYF. The CDR3, as DNA: TGCAGCGTTATAGACTCGTACGAGCAGTACTTC.

This clone was recorded at least ten times. One junction end does not reproduce the germline sequence, and a read error may be involved. The sample carries other DNA sequences with the same CDR3. The V gene is TRBV7-7, the J gene TRBJ2-1; D possibly uses TRBD1 or TRBD2 (6 bases each). Germline assignment: CDR1 SSHAT and CDR2 FNYEAQ (reference sequence). The CDR3 is made up of 16 amino acids. CDR3 region: CASSLAAGGAYNEQFF. The CDR3 DNA reads TGTGCTAGCAGCTTAGCGGCTGGGGGCGCATACAATGAGCAGTTCTTC.

This chain uses TRBV7-6 with TRBJ2-3; D unresolved. The CDR3 runs 15 residues. V was shortened by 4 bases and J by 0 bases, with 11 bases between the two germline ends. Germline V lookup: CDR1 SGHVS, CDR2 FNYEAQ. As DNA, the CDR3 is TGTGCCAGCAGCTCCCGGCCTGGGAGCACAGATACGCAGTATTTT. It codes for CASSSRPGSTDTQYF.

This clone was counted between two and nine times. DNA of the CDR3: TGCGCCAGCAGCCAAGCCCCTCCAGGGGGGAACATTCAGTACTTC. Protein: CASSQAPPGGNIQYF. This sequence joins TRBV4-3 and TRBJ2-4; D may be TRBD1 (7 bases). The germline V gene has CDR1 LGHNA and CDR2 YSLEER. This CDR3 is built from 15 residues. V lost 1 base and J lost 7, with 14 bases in between.

The chain recombines TRBV29-1 with TRBJ2-3; 11 positions match TRBD2. CDR3 size: 18 residues. The V gene end was trimmed by 4 bases and the J gene end by 2 bases; junction bases not matched to a gene: 14. Germline V gene sequence: CDR1 SQVTM, CDR2 ANQGSEA. CDR3 nucleotide sequence: TGCAGCGTTGTATCGTCTAGCGGGAGGCGGAGCCCCACAGATACGCAGTATTTT. Encoded protein: CSVVSSSGRRSPTDTQYF.

This clone has only a few counts. This chain connects TRBV28 to TRBJ2-7; a weak D match, TRBD2 (5 bases). Germline assignment: CDR1 MDHEN and CDR2 SYDVKM. CDR3 length: 17 residues. The ends were cut back, 5 bases at V and 7 bases at J, with 27 bases in the middle. CDR3 protein: CASSPRGRADVNWEQYF. CDR3 DNA: TGTGCCAGCAGTCCTCGGGGAAGGGCCGATGTTAATTGGGAGCAGTACTTC.

The chain is built from TRBV2 and TRBJ2-3; 9 bases are shared with TRBD1. Germline CDR1 reads SNHLY; CDR2 reads FYNNEI. The CDR3 runs to 13 residues. V lost 11 bases to trimming and J lost 5 bases; unmatched junction nucleotides: 8. The DNA for the CDR3 is TGTGCCGTCAGGACAGGGGCTAGAGATACGCAGTATTTT. Translation: CAVRTGARDTQYF.

This clone was counted a few times. The rearrangement links TRBV29-1 to TRBJ2-1; D might be TRBD2 (6 bases). Looked up from germline, CDR1 is SQVTM and CDR2 is ANQGSEA. Trimming cost V 6 bases and J 6 bases, with 21 bases left between them. The CDR3 covers 15 residues. CDR3 loop: CSVVETSKVFNEQFF. DNA of the CDR3: TGCAGCGTAGTCGAAACTAGCAAAGTCTTCAATGAGCAGTTCTTC.